This T cell receptor (beta chain) was recorded in a study of control samples from healthy donors and cancer patients. Produced via immunoSEQ multiplex PCR; TCRdb's table is partial and in-frame only. This sample has about 79,000 clones, with more than 85% found just once. Sequenced input: PBMCs. The TCR was taken from a woman aged 40 to 50 with lung cancer.

CDR3 protein: CASSESRGWTDTQYF. CDR3 DNA sequence: TGCGCCAGCAGTGAGTCCAGGGGGTGGACAGATACGCAGTATTTT. The chain has TRBV10-1 and TRBJ2-3, with TRBD1 matching 7 bases. This CDR3 region has 15 residues. J was trimmed by 3 bases and V by 0 bases; bases with no gene match: 3. Germline values: CDR1 WNHNN, CDR2 SYGVQD (reference sequence).